The following is a T cell receptor beta chain sequence with its context. The entry originates in a study of shared clonotypes between healthy human individuals. The repertoire was sequenced with immunoSEQ multiplex PCR; TCRdb's copy has only in-frame clones and lacks some. The sample yields some 2,000,000 clones, roughly 94% seen once. CD4+ cells yielded CD45RA+ naive and CD45RA-negative memory subsets. This CDR3 has 14 residues. Germline CDR1 is SGHTA and CDR2 is FQGNSA. V was trimmed by 10 bases and J by 0 bases, leaving 15 bases between them. This sequence originates from a man younger than 35 in good health. The gene calls are TRBV7-2 and TRBJ1-1; D call uncertain. The sequenced sample consisted of naive CD4+ T cells sorted from blood. The subset: CD45RA+ positively selected. In nucleotides, the CDR3 is TGTGCCACGCTAGCGGGCCAAATGAACACTGAAGCTTTCTTT. Residues: CATLAGQMNTEAFF.